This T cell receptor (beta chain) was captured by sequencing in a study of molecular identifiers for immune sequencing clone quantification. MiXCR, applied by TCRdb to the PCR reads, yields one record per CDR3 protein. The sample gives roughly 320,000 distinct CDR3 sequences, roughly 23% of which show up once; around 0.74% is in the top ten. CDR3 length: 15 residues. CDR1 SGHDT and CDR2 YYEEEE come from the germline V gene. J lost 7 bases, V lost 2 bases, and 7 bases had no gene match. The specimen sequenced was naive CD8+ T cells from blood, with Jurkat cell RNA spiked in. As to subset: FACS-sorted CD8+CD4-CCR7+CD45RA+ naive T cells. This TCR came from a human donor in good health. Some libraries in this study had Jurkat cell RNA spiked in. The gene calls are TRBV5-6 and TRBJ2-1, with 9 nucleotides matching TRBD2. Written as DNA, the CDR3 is TGTGCCAGCAGCTTCGGCCTAGCGGGAATGAATGAGCAGTTCTTC. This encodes CASSFGLAGMNEQFF.